One sample yielded the 4 T cell receptor beta chains listed below, sequenced in a study of identical twins. TCRdb reprocessed the 5' RACE reads via MiXCR and lists one record per CDR3 protein. The sample holds about 530,000 distinct CDR3 sequences, around 22% seen once. In addition, the sample was reused for a study of yellow fever vaccine responses in identical twins.

The sequencing sample was made of CD4+ T cells sorted from blood. Every receptor here comes from a young woman in good health.

This clonotype has only a few counts. V usage is TRBV5-1 and J usage is TRBJ2-1; D perhaps matches TRBD2 (6 bases). The CDR3 covers 16 residues. V lost 0 bases and J lost 1, with 11 bases in between. Germline CDR1 and CDR2: SGHRS and YFSETQ. CDR3 residues: CASSLVPGDSYNEQFF. As DNA, the CDR3 is TGCGCCAGCAGCTTGGTTCCGGGAGATTCCTACAATGAGCAGTTCTTC.

The gene calls are TRBV28 and TRBJ1-1; D is undetermined. With 4 bases removed from V and 4 bases from J, the gap between germline ends came to 13 bases. Germline lookup yields CDR1 MDHEN and CDR2 SYDVKM. The CDR3 has 14 amino acids. CDR3 in DNA: TGTGCCAGCAGTTCGACCGGATTGGGCACTGAAGCTTTCTTT. Translation: CASSSTGLGTEAFF.

V gene TRBV20-1 combines with J gene TRBJ2-2, with 12 bases identical to TRBD2. The CDR3 length is 17 residues. After removal of 1 base from V and 2 bases from J, the junction contained 5 bases not matched to a gene. CDR1 DFQATT and CDR2 SNEGSKA come from the germline V gene (reference sequence). CDR3 nucleotide sequence: TGCAGTGCTAGAGCGAAGACTAGCGGGAGAAACACCGGGGAGCTGTTTTTT. Its translation is CSARAKTSGRNTGELFF.

In this sample, this clonotype turned up a few times. This chain uses TRBV19 with TRBJ2-7; D is perhaps TRBD2 (6 bases). The V and J ends lost 5 bases and 2 bases respectively, with 16 bases between them. Germline V gene lookup returns CDR1 LNHDA and CDR2 SQIVND (reference sequence). The CDR3 covers 15 residues. The CDR3, as DNA: TGTGCCAGTAGTTCCCCCGGGACTCGCCCCTACGAGCAGTACTTC. Residues: CASSSPGTRPYEQYF.